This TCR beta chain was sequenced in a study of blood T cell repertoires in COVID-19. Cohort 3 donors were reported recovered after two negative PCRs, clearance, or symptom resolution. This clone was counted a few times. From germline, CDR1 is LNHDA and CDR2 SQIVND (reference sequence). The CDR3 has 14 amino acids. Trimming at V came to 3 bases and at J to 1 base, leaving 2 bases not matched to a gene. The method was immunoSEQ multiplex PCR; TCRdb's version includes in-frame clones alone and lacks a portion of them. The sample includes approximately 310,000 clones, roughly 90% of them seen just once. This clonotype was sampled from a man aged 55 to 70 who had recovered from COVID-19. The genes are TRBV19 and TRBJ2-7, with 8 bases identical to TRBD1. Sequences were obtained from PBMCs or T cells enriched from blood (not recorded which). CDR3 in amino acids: CASSMDRASYEQYF. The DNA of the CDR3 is TGTGCCAGTAGTATGGACAGGGCGTCCTACGAGCAGTACTTC. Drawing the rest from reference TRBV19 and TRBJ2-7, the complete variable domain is DGGITQSPKYLFRKEGQNVTLSCEQNLNHDAMYWYRQDPGQGLRLIYYSQIVNDFQKGDIAEGYSVSREKKESFPLTVTSAQKNPTAFYLCASSMDRASYEQYFGPGTRLTVT.